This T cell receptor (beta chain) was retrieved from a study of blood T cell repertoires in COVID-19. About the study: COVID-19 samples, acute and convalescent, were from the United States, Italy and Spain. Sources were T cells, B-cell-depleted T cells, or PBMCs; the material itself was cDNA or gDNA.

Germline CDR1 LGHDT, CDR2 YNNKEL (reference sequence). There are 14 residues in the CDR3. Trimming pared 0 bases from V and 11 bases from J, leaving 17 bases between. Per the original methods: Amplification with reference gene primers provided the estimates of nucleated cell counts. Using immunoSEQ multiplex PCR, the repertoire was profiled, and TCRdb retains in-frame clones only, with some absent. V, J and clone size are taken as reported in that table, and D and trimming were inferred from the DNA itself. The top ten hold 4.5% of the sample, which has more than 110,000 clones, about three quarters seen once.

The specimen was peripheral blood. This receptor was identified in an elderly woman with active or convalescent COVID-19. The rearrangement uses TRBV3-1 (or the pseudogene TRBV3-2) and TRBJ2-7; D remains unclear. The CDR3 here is CASSQEIRVPQKYF. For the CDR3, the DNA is TGTGCCAGCAGCCAAGAGATTCGGGTCCCCCAGAAGTACTTC.